This T cell receptor (beta chain) was captured by sequencing in a study of blood T cell repertoires in COVID-19. On the study more broadly: The origin of the acute and convalescent COVID-19 samples was the United States, Italy and Spain. From T cells, B-cell-depleted T cells, or PBMCs came the material, which was cDNA or gDNA.

In the original processing: Reference gene primers were amplified, and this amplification served to estimate nucleated cell counts. Some clones are missing from TCRdb's copy, which holds only in-frame ones; the method was immunoSEQ multiplex PCR. V and J calls and clone size are copied from that table; D and trimming were computed from the DNA. This sample has almost 80,000 clones; roughly 90% occur once, and the top ten carry less than 0.8%. V was cut by 6 bases and J by 0 bases, with 11 bases left in between. The germline V gene encodes CDR1 SGDLS and CDR2 YYNGEE. The CDR3 totals 14 residues. The sample consisted of peripheral blood. The genes are TRBV9 and TRBJ2-3, with a weak D call TRBD1 (6 bases). The sequence was obtained from a woman of 80 years or more with acute or convalescent COVID-19. DNA of the CDR3: TGTGCCAGCACCCGAGGGGGAAGCACAGATACGCAGTATTTT. Amino acid sequence: CASTRGGSTDTQYF.